A selection of T cell receptor beta chains follows, all from one sample in a study of cytomegalovirus exposure and HLA in healthy donors. Data came from immunoSEQ multiplex PCR; TCRdb stores just in-frame clones and leaves some out. The sample lists 250,000 to 400,000 clones; 88% were seen once. Sequences were obtained from PBMCs. Receptors were obtained from a man aged 25-45 years in good health and CMV-seronegative. The CDR3 runs from the conserved cysteine through the conserved F or W.

TRBJ1-5 TRBV6-6 CASSYGRGSNQPQHF
TRBJ1-5 TRBV19 CASSIRQGDQPQHF
TRBJ1-1 TRBV6-5 CASTIGRQGKTEAFF
TRBJ1-5 TRBV6-5 CASRKGGERQPQHF
TRBJ1-1 TRBV6-6 CASSYPYPTEATEAFF
TRBJ2-1 TRBV19 CATHGTSGGAINEQFF
TRBJ1-1 TRBV7-9 CASSPMGQGIPEAFF
TRBJ1-2 TRBV4-2 CASSQDAVLASGQGGYGYTF
TRBJ1-2 TRBV7-9 CASSLETGALMGYTF
TRBJ1-1 TRBV6-1 CASKQAHEAFF
TRBJ1-2 TRBV19 CASNPTTVAYGYTF
TRBJ1-6 TRBV7-8 CASSPNRGQGGAPLHF
TRBJ2-3 TRBV27 CASRPGSTDTQYF
TRBJ2-3 TRBV2 CASTPMVAGGTDTQYF
TRBJ2-5 TRBV19 CASSRRQGYQETQYF
TRBJ2-7 TRBV6-1 CASSARLAGFLHEQYF
TRBJ1-6 TRBV5-5 CASSLEGGTRSPLHF
TRBJ2-3 TRBV5-1 CASSRRGQAGDTQYF
TRBJ2-7 TRBV5-1 CASAQLAGLLEQYF
TRBJ1-6 TRBV11-2 CASSSRDRGNSPLHF
TRBJ2-7 TRBV5-5 CASSLAGGREQYF